The clone carrying this T cell receptor (beta chain) was recorded once. The sample comes from a study of Ad26.COV2.S vaccination and SARS-CoV-2 variants. Across the study: Among those in the COV1001 Ad26.COV2.S trial arm was the donor.

Treatment given: around 19 received Ad26.COV2.S at low or high dose, single or two shots; about 5 received placebo; per-sample allocation not given. The samples date from day 63 after the first vaccine or placebo injection. V lost 6 bases and J lost 1, with 10 bases in between. The CDR3 spans 13 residues. CDR1 and CDR2 (germline): SGHDT, YYEEEE. Sequencing used immunoSEQ multiplex PCR; TCRdb keeps in-frame clones, though not all of them. The sample contains hundreds of thousands of clones, roughly 87% of which appear only once. Sequences were derived from peripheral blood, sampled in a trial of Ad26.COV2.S vaccine versus placebo. The chain uses TRBV5-6 and TRBJ1-2; TRBD1 is a possible D gene (6 bases). This sequence was found in a person between 18 and 60 years old who received the Ad26.COV2.S COVID-19 vaccine or a placebo. The CDR3 DNA sequence: TGTGCCAGCAACAGACAGGTTAACTATGGCTACACCTTC. Translation gives CASNRQVNYGYTF.